The clone carrying this T cell receptor beta chain was detected only a few times. Its antigen remains unidentified. Chemo-refractory metastatic non-small-cell lung cancer patients were treated with focal radiation plus CTLA-4 blockade with ipilimumab. V lost 2 bases, J lost 7 bases, and 15 bases lay in between. Germline CDR1 reads MNHEY; CDR2 reads SVGAGI. The CDR3 loop spans 16 amino acids. These data originate in a study of radiotherapy plus CTLA-4 blockade in lung cancer. On the study more broadly: Objective response rate was 15% to 20%; disease control rate, 25% to 35%.

Measured with immunoSEQ multiplex PCR; TCRdb has only the in-frame clones, and not every one. The sample holds 70,000 to 95,000 clones, about 88% seen once. Study-wide points: Radiotherapy was combined with ipilimumab, and tumor-derived TCR clones then expanded in blood.

The chain joins TRBV6-5 to TRBJ1-6; tentatively, D is TRBD1 (6 bases). Sequences were derived from peripheral blood, sampled from a patient treated with radiotherapy plus ipilimumab. This sequence was found in a human donor with non-small cell lung cancer that progressed on radiotherapy plus ipilimumab. The CDR3 DNA sequence: TGTGCCAGCAGTTACCCCCGGCAGGGGAGGAATTCACCCCTCCACTTT. It translates to CASSYPRQGRNSPLHF.